The T cell receptor (beta chain) described here comes from a study of cytomegalovirus exposure and HLA in healthy donors. The PCR ran on 60 Vbeta and 13 Jbeta primers. TCRdb's table, derived via immunoSEQ multiplex PCR, lists solely in-frame clones and lacks some. The sample lists more than 150,000 clones; about 82% were seen once. In the case of this clone: Its target is not known.

The CDR3 sequence is 16 residues long. Germline values: CDR1 SGDLS, CDR2 YYNGEE. The ends lost 4 bases at V and 6 bases at J; junction bases unmatched: 16. Study-wide results and caveats: The availability of immune exposure information extended only to CMV serostatus. Being productive about 90% or about 30% of the time was typical of most TCR beta V segments in an earlier analysis. Likely technical artifact: a cluster of highly shared sequence variants.

This chain joins TRBV9 and TRBJ2-7; 7 bases fit TRBD2. The sequencing input was PBMCs. The TCR sequence derives from a woman in her forties or fifties in good health and CMV-seropositive. CDR3 coding DNA: TGTGCCAGCAGCCCGCGAGGAGCGGGGTACTCCGGCGAGCAGTACTTC. This translates into CASSPRGAGYSGEQYF.